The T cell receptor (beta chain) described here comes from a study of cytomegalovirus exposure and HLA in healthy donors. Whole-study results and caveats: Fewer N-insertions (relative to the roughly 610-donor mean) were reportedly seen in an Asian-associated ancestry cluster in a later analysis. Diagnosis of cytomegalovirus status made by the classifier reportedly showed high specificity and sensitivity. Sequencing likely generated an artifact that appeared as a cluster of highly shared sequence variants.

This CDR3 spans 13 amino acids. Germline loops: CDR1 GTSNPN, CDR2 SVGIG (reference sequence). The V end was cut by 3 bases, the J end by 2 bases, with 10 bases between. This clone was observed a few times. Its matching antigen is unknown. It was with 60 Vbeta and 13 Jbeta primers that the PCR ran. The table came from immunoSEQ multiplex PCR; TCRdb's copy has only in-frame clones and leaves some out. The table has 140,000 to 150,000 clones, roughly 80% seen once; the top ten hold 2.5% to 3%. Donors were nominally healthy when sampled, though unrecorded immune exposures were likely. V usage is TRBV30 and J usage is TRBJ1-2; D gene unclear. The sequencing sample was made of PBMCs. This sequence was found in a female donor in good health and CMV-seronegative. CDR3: CAWRRELNYGYTF. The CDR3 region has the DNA TGTGCCTGGAGAAGAGAATTAAACTATGGCTACACCTTC.